The T cell receptor (beta chain) under discussion was sequenced for a study of a mutant IDH1 vaccine in newly diagnosed glioma. Sequenced by immunoSEQ multiplex PCR; TCRdb stores in-frame clones only, minus some. The sample has tens of thousands of clones; about four fifths are singletons. The CDR3 contains 13 residues. CDR1 and CDR2 (germline): SGDLS, YYNGEE. Deletions cut 3 bases from V and 5 bases from J, with 11 bases between. Time point given: baseline, week 1 (first vaccination visit). The sample's treatment: pre-vaccination baseline after standard-of-care therapy. This chain connects TRBV9 to TRBJ2-5; TRBD1 or TRBD2 may be the D gene (5 bases each). This receptor was identified in a man in his fifties or sixties with glioma. This material consisted of PBMCs, taken from a glioma patient treated with radiotherapy, temozolomide or both. CDR3 amino acids: CASSAKGEETQYF. The CDR3 coding sequence is TGTGCCAGCAGCGCAAAAGGGGAGGAGACCCAGTACTTC.